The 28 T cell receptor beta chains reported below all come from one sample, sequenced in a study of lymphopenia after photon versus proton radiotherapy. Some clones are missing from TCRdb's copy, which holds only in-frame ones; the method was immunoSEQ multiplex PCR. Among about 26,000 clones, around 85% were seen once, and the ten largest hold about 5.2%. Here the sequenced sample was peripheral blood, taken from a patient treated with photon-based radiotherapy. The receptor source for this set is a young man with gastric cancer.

CDR3 DNA sequence: TGTGCCAGCAGTTTTTGGAGGGGAGACGAGCAGTACTTC. The encoded protein is CASSFWRGDEQYF. The chain links TRBV27 to TRBJ2-7; D perhaps matches TRBD2 (6 bases). CDR3 length: 13 amino acids. In germline, CDR1 is MNHEY, CDR2 SMNVEV (reference sequence). The V end was cut by 3 bases, the J end by 5 bases, with 11 bases between.

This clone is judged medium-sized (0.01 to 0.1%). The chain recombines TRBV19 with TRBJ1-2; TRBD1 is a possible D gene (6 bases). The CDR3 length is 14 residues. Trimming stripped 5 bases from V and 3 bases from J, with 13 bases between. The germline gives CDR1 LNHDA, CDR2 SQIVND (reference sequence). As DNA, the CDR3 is TGTGCCAGTAGTGTCTCAGGGGTTGACTATGGCTACACCTTC. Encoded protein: CASSVSGVDYGYTF.

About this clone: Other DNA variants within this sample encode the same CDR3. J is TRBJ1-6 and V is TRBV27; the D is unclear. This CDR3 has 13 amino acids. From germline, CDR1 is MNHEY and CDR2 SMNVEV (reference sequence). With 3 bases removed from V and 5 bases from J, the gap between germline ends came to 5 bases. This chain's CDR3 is CASSLRHNSPLHF. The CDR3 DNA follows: TGTGCCAGCAGTTTGAGGCATAATTCACCCCTCCACTTT.

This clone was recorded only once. CDR3: CATVPGQGAGTEAFF. CDR3 coding DNA: TGTGCCACCGTCCCGGGACAGGGTGCGGGCACTGAAGCTTTCTTT. V is TRBV19 and J is TRBJ1-1; 9 positions match TRBD1. CDR1 is LNHDA and CDR2 is SQIVND in the germline V gene (reference sequence). The V gene end was trimmed by 10 bases and the J gene end by 4 bases; junction bases not matched to a gene: 13. The CDR3 contains 15 residues.

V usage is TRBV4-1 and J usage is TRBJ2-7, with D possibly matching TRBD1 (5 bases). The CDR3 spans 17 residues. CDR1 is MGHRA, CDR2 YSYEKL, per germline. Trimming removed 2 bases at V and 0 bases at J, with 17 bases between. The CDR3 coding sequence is TGCGCCAGCAGCCAATCACAGGAGTATATGAGCTCCTACGAGCAGTACTTC. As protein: CASSQSQEYMSSYEQYF.

The chain's CDR3 is CASSLESGTYEQYF. CDR3 in DNA: TGCGCCAGCAGCTTGGAGTCCGGAACCTACGAGCAGTACTTC. This chain links TRBV5-1 with TRBJ2-7; D remains ambiguous. V was shortened by 0 bases and J by 2 bases, with 9 bases between the two germline ends. This CDR3 is built from 14 residues. Looked up from germline, CDR1 is SGHRS and CDR2 is YFSETQ.

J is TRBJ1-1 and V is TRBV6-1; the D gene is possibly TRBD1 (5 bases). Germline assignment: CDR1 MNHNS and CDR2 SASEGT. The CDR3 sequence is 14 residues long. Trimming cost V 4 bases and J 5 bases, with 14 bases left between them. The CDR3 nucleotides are TGTGCCAGCAGTGTAATCGGGAGGGGTACTGAAGCTTTCTTT. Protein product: CASSVIGRGTEAFF.

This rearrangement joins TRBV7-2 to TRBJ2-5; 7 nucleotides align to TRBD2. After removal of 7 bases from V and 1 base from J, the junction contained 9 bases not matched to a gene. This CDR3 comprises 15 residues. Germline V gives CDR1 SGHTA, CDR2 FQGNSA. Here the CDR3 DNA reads TGTGCCAGCACGTTAGGCACTAGCGCCCAAGAGACCCAGTACTTC. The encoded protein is CASTLGTSAQETQYF. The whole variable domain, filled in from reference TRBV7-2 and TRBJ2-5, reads GAGVSQSPSNKVTEKGKDVELRCDPISGHTALYWYRQSLGQGLEFLIYFQGNSAPDKSGLPSDRFSAERTGGSVSTLTIQRTQQEDSAVYLCASTLGTSAQETQYFGPGTRLLVL.

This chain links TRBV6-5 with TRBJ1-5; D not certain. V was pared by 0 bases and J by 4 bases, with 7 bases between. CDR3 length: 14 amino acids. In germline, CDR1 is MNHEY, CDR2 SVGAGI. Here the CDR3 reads CASSYSRANQPQHF. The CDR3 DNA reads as TGTGCCAGCAGTTACTCGAGAGCAAATCAGCCCCAGCATTTT.

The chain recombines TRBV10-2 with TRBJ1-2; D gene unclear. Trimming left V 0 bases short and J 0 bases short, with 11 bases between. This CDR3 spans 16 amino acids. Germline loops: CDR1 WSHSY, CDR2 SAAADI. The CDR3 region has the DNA TGCGCCAGCAGTGAGTCTAGGGAACAGTCTAACTATGGCTACACCTTC. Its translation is CASSESREQSNYGYTF.

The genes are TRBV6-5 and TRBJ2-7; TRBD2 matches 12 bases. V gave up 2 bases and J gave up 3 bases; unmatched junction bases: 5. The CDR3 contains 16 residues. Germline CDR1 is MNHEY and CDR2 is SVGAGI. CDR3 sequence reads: CASSYRLAGDFYEQYF. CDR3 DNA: TGTGCCAGCAGTTACAGACTAGCGGGGGACTTCTACGAGCAGTACTTC.

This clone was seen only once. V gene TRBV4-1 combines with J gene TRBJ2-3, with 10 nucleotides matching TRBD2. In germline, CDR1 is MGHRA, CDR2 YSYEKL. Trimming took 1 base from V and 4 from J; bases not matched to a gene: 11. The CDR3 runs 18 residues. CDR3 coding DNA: TGCGCCAGCAGCCAAGGAGTAGCGGGGGGCCTTTTCCCAGATACGCAGTATTTT. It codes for CASSQGVAGGLFPDTQYF.

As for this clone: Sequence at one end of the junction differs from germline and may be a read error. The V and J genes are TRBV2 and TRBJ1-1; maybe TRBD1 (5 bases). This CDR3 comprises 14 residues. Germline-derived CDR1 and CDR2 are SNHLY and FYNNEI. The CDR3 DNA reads TGTGCCAGCAGAGAAGGGACTGGGGGCACTGAAGCTTTCTTT. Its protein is CASREGTGGTEAFF.

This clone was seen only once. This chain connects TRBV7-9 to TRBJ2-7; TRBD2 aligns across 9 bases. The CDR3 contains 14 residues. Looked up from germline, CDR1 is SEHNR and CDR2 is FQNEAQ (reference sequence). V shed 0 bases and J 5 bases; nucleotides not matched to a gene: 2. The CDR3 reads CASSLALAGDEQYF. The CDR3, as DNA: TGTGCCAGCAGCTTAGCTTTAGCGGGAGACGAGCAGTACTTC.

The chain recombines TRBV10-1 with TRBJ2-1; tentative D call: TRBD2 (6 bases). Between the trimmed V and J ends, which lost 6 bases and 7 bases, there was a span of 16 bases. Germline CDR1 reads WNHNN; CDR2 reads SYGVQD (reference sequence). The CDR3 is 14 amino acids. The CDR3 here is CASSPGLLSNEQFF. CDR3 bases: TGCGCCAGCAGCCCGGGACTCTTGTCTAATGAGCAGTTCTTC.

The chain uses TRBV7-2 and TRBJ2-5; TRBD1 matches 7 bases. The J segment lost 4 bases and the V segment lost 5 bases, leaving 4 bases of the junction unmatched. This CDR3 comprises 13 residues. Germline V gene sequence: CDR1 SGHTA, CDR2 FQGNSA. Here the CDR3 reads CASSTDRVETQYF. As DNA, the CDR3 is TGTGCCAGCAGCACCGACAGGGTAGAGACCCAGTACTTC. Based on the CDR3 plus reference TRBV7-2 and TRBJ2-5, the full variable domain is GAGVSQSPSNKVTEKGKDVELRCDPISGHTALYWYRQSLGQGLEFLIYFQGNSAPDKSGLPSDRFSAERTGGSVSTLTIQRTQQEDSAVYLCASSTDRVETQYFGPGTRLLVL.

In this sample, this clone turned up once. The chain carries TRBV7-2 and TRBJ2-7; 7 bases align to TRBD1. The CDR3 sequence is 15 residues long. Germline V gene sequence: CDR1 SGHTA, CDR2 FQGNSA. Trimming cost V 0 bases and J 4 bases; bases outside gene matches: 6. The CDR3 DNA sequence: TGTGCCAGCAGCTTAGCGGGACAGTCTCAATACGAGCAGTACTTC. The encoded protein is CASSLAGQSQYEQYF.

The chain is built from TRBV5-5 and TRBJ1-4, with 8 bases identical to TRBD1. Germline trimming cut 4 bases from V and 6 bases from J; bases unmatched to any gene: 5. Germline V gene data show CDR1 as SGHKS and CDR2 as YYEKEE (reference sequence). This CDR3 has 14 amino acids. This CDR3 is CASSNRGTDEKLFF. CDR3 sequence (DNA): TGTGCCAGCAGCAACAGGGGGACTGATGAAAAACTGTTTTTT.

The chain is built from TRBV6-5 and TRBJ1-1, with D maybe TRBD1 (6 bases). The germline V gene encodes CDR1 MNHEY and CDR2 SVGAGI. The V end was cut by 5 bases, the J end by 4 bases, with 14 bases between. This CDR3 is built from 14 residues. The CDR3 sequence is CASSPGVRGTEAFF. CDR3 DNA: TGTGCCAGCAGTCCAGGGGTTCGGGGCACTGAAGCTTTCTTT.

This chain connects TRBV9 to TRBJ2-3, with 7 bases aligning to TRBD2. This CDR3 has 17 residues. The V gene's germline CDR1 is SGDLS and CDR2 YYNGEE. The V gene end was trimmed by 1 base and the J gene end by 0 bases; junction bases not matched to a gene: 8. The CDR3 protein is CASSVTMTSTSTDTQYF. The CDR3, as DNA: TGTGCCAGCAGCGTAACTATGACTAGCACGAGCACAGATACGCAGTATTTT.

The CDR3, as DNA: TGTGCCAGTAGTATAAAGGACGGTTTACGGGAGCAGTACTTC. Translating gives CASSIKDGLREQYF. The rearrangement links TRBV19 to TRBJ2-7; D gene ambiguous. Germline V CDR1 and CDR2: LNHDA, SQIVND (reference sequence). The CDR3 runs to 14 residues. V lost 2 bases, J lost 7 bases, and 15 bases lay in between.

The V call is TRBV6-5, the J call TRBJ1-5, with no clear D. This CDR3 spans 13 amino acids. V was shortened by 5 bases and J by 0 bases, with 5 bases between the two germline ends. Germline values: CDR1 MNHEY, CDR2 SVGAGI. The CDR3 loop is CASSPISNQPQHF. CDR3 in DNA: TGTGCCAGCAGTCCTATTAGCAATCAGCCCCAGCATTTT.

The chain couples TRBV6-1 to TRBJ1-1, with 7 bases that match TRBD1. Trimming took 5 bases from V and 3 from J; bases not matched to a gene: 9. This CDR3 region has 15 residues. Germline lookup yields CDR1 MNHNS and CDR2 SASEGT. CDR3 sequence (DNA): TGTGCCAGCAGTCGGGTAACAGGGGAGGACACTGAAGCTTTCTTT. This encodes CASSRVTGEDTEAFF.

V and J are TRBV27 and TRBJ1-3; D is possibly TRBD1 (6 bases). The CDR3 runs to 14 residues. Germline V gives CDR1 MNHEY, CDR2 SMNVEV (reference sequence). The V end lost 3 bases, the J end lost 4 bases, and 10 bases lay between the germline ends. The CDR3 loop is CASSFAGAGNTIYF. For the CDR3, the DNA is TGTGCCAGCAGTTTCGCAGGGGCGGGAAACACCATATATTTT.

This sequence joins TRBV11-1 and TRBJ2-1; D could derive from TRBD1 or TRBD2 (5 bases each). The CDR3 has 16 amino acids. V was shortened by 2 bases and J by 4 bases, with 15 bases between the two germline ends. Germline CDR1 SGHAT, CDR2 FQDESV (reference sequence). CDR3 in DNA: TGTGCCAGCAGCTTACAGTTGGGGGAAGGGTACAATGAGCAGTTCTTC. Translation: CASSLQLGEGYNEQFF.

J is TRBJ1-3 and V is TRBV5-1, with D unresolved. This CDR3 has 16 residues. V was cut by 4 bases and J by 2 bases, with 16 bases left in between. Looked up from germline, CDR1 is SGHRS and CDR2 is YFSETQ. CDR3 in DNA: TGCGCCAGCAGCCTCGTAAGTTACACGGCTGGAAACACCATATATTTT. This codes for CASSLVSYTAGNTIYF.

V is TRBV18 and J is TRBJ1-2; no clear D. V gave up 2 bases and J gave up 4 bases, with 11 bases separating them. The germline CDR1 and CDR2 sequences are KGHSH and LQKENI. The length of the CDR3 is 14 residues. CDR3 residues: CASSPRTDGYGYTF. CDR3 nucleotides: TGTGCCAGCTCACCAAGGACTGATGGCTATGGCTACACCTTC.

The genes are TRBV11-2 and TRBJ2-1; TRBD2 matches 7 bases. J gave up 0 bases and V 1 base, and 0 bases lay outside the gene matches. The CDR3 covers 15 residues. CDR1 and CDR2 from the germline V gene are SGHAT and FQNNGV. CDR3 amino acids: CASSLGGSSYNEQFF. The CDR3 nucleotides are TGTGCCAGCAGCTTAGGCGGGAGCTCCTACAATGAGCAGTTCTTC.